This TCR beta chain was recorded in a study of blood T cells in healthy people across ages. The germline V gene has CDR1 MNHEY and CDR2 SVGEGT. The length of the CDR3 is 15 residues. A second PCR, run for roughly 7 to 11 cycles, used a sample-barcoded 5' primer plus a J-beta primer mix. TCRdb fed the 5' RACE reads into MiXCR, producing one record per CDR3 protein. There are about 1.7 million distinct CDR3 sequences in the sample; about 28% occur only once, and 7.7% lies in the top ten. Findings of the study overall: Strong correlation linked observed beta diversity and percent naive T cells.

Worth noting for this clonotype: Its antigen is as yet unknown.

PBMCs numbering at least 6 million were isolated per sample. The J gene is TRBJ1-1, the V gene TRBV6-2 or TRBV6-3, with no clear D. This sequence was found in a woman between 25 and 40 years old in good health. The sequencing input was blood. CDR3 sequence reads: CATIFKANMNTEAFF. The DNA of the CDR3 is TGTGCGACCATCTTTAAAGCTAACATGAACACTGAAGCTTTCTTT.